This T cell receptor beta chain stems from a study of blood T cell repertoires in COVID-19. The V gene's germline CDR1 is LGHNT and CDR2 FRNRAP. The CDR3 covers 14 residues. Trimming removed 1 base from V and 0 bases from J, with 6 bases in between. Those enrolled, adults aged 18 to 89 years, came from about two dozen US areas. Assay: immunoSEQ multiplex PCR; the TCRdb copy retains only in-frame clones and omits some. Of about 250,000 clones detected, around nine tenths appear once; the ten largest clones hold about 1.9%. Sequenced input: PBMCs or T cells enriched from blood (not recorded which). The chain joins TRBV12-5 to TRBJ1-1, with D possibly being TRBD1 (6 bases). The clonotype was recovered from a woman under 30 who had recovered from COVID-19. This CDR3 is CASGLDRVNTEAFF. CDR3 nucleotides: TGTGCTAGTGGTTTGGACAGGGTGAACACTGAAGCTTTCTTT.